This paragraph covers one T cell receptor (beta chain) sequence. Its target is unknown. There are 13 residues in the CDR3. With 0 bases removed from V and 6 bases from J, the gap between germline ends came to 9 bases. Germline V CDR1 and CDR2: MNHNS, SASEGT. This sample was included in a study of identifying expanded T cells in peripheral blood. General observations from the study: Two-week clone count variance significantly increased as total template count grew. Differentially abundant clones: roughly 1.2 between replicates, approximately 15 at about 13 days, approximately 18 at four.

Collection occurred without any documented infections or immune events in donors. The data were produced by immunoSEQ multiplex PCR, yet TCRdb's version contains in-frame clones alone and is incomplete. The sample carries about 86,000 clones, approximately 81% recorded once. The clonotype originates from a person between 18 and 75 years old in good health. Sequences were obtained from blood. The chain has TRBV6-1 and TRBJ2-7; D call uncertain. CDR3 DNA: TGTGCCAGCAGTGAAGCGTTCCGCGGCGAGCAGTACTTC. This translates into CASSEAFRGEQYF.